One and the same sample provided the 21 T cell receptor beta chains below, sequenced in a study of shared clonotypes between healthy human individuals (dated by TCRdb to the early 2020s). The library was produced with the immunoSEQ multiplex PCR assay. TCRdb took this table from immuneACCESS and kept in-frame rearrangements with V and J called. Such tables lack part of the clones; where checked against another copy, unresolved V genes explain under half of the gap, and the rest is unexplained. For this sample there are about 2.4 million clones; more than 85% appear just once. 0.36% of the sample comes from the top ten. Source material: naive CD4+ T cells from PBMCs. Read against the paper, the sample's cell subset or site label means: CD45RA+ positively selected. The receptors shown here come from a man younger than 35 in good health. Some clones in this sample may be carry-over from other donors' samples.

This chain joins TRBV11-2 and TRBJ2-7; 11 bases align to TRBD2. The CDR3 has 18 amino acids. After removal of 4 bases from V and 3 bases from J, the junction contained 14 bases not matched to a gene. Germline CDR1 and CDR2: SGHAT and FQNNGV. The CDR3 reads CASSSRPMGSGRDYEQYF. The CDR3 DNA reads TGTGCCAGCAGCTCCCGCCCTATGGGTAGCGGGAGGGACTACGAGCAGTACTTC.

The V call is TRBV2, the J call TRBJ2-7, with D unresolved. The V gene's germline CDR1 is SNHLY and CDR2 FYNNEI. The germline V and J ends were trimmed by 10 bases and 4 bases, with 14 bases remaining between them. The CDR3 sequence is 12 residues long. DNA of the CDR3: TGTGCCATCAAAAACGAGCCTTACGAGCAGTACTTC. Protein: CAIKNEPYEQYF. Combining the CDR3 with reference TRBV2 and TRBJ2-7 gives the whole variable domain EPEVTQTPSHQVTQMGQEVILRCVPISNHLYFYWYRQILGQKVEFLVSFYNNEISEKSEIFDDQFSVERPDGSNFTLKIRSTKLEDSAMYFCAIKNEPYEQYFGPGTRLTVT.

The rearrangement links TRBV6-5 to TRBJ1-1; weak D call: TRBD1 (5 bases). In germline, CDR1 is MNHEY, CDR2 SVGAGI. The V and J ends lost 5 bases and 0 bases respectively, with 13 bases between them. The CDR3 extends over 15 amino acids. The CDR3 loop is CASSTDSHMNTEAFF. As DNA, the CDR3 is TGTGCCAGCAGTACCGACAGCCACATGAACACTGAAGCTTTCTTT.

This chain joins TRBV2 and TRBJ2-3, with D maybe TRBD1 (10 bases). The CDR3 length is 21 residues. From germline, CDR1 is SNHLY and CDR2 FYNNEI. V dropped 2 bases and J dropped 4 bases, with 31 bases sitting between them. The CDR3 here is CASSETAGTGVSGRKADTQYF. The CDR3 bases are TGTGCCAGCAGTGAAACTGCCGGGACAGGGGTCAGCGGGAGGAAGGCAGATACGCAGTATTTT. Variable domain in full (rest from reference TRBV2 and TRBJ2-3): EPEVTQTPSHQVTQMGQEVILRCVPISNHLYFYWYRQILGQKVEFLVSFYNNEISEKSEIFDDQFSVERPDGSNFTLKIRSTKLEDSAMYFCASSETAGTGVSGRKADTQYFGPGTRLTVL.

The chain links TRBV14 to TRBJ1-1, with D uncertain. The CDR3 runs 13 residues. Germline CDR1 reads SGHDN; CDR2 reads FVKESK. Trimming pared 3 bases from V and 5 bases from J, leaving 10 bases between. This CDR3 is CASSQNRGTEAFF. The DNA of the CDR3 is TGTGCCAGCAGCCAGAACAGAGGGACTGAAGCTTTCTTT.

The chain links TRBV29-1 to TRBJ2-7, with D perhaps matching TRBD2 (7 bases). Germline-derived CDR1 and CDR2 are SQVTM and ANQGSEA. This CDR3 is 13 amino acids long. Trimming removed 7 bases at V and 5 bases at J, with 18 bases between. Written as DNA, the CDR3 is TGCAGCGCCATCCCCGGGGGGCTGAACGAGCAGTACTTC. Amino acid sequence: CSAIPGGLNEQYF.

The V call is TRBV15, the J call TRBJ2-1; 9 nucleotides line up with TRBD2. There are 15 residues in the CDR3. Per the germline V gene, CDR1 is LNHNV and CDR2 is YYDKDF (reference sequence). The junction had 6 bases not matched to a gene; V was cut back by 0 bases and J by 9 bases. The CDR3 protein is CATSRDRGLASEQFF. Here the CDR3 DNA reads TGTGCCACCAGCAGAGATAGGGGACTAGCTAGTGAGCAGTTCTTC.

The J gene is TRBJ2-7, the V gene TRBV5-1; tentative D call: TRBD2 (5 bases). Germline assignment: CDR1 SGHRS and CDR2 YFSETQ. The CDR3 consists of 13 residues. The V end was cut by 4 bases, the J end by 3 bases, with 11 bases between. CDR3 in amino acids: CASSITADYEQYF. CDR3 nucleotides: TGCGCCAGCAGCATAACAGCGGACTACGAGCAGTACTTC.

The genes are TRBV6-1 and TRBJ1-3; D unresolved. This CDR3 comprises 13 residues. V was pared by 8 bases and J by 2 bases, with 10 bases between. CDR1 MNHNS and CDR2 SASEGT come from the germline V gene. Here the CDR3 DNA reads TGTGCCAGCGGGCTGGGGACTGGAAACACCATATATTTT. Translation: CASGLGTGNTIYF.

The genes are TRBV7-2 and TRBJ2-1; 9 bases agree with TRBD2. Germline values: CDR1 SGHTA, CDR2 FQGNSA. Trimming removed 2 bases from V and 5 bases from J; junction bases left unmatched: 4. This CDR3 region has 15 residues. CDR3 DNA: TGTGCCAGCAGCTTACTGGGACTAGCTCACAATGAGCAGTTCTTC. The encoded protein is CASSLLGLAHNEQFF.

The chain couples TRBV10-3 to TRBJ2-3; perhaps TRBD1 as D (6 bases). V shed 9 bases and J shed 4 bases, with 20 bases lying between them. This CDR3 contains 15 residues. Germline V CDR1 and CDR2: ENHRY, SYGVKD. This chain's CDR3 is CAIKETGYGPDTQYF. The CDR3 DNA follows: TGTGCCATAAAGGAGACAGGTTACGGGCCAGATACGCAGTATTTT.

The rearrangement joins TRBV9 to TRBJ2-1, with TRBD2 identical over 8 bases. Germline values: CDR1 SGDLS, CDR2 YYNGEE. Trimming at V came to 4 bases and at J to 7 bases, leaving 13 bases not matched to a gene. The CDR3 totals 16 residues. The CDR3 here is CASSPQTGLEINEQFF. The CDR3 DNA sequence: TGTGCCAGCAGCCCGCAGACGGGACTAGAGATAAATGAGCAGTTCTTC.

The chain has TRBV29-1 and TRBJ2-3, with D unresolved. This CDR3 spans 13 amino acids. CDR1 and CDR2 (germline): SQVTM, ANQGSEA. The V end lost 6 bases, the J end lost 4 bases, and 14 bases lay between the germline ends. CDR3 in DNA: TGCAGCGTCACGGGCCGGGCTGCAGATACGCAGTATTTT. Amino acid sequence: CSVTGRAADTQYF.

The chain carries TRBV29-1 and TRBJ2-2, with D maybe TRBD2 (6 bases). CDR1 is SQVTM, CDR2 ANQGSEA, per germline. The CDR3 is 14 amino acids. The V gene lost 6 bases and the J gene lost 8 bases, with 19 bases spanning the gap. CDR3 sequence reads: CSVYGTRGSGELFF. The CDR3 DNA reads TGCAGCGTCTACGGGACTCGCGGGTCAGGGGAGCTGTTTTTT.

The chain combines TRBV15 with TRBJ2-1; TRBD2 matches at 8 bases. Germline-derived CDR1 and CDR2 are LNHNV and YYDKDF (reference sequence). CDR3 length: 16 residues. V was pared by 2 bases and J by 0 bases, with 3 bases of the junction left unmatched. The chain's CDR3 is CATSRFSGNSYNEQFF. In DNA form, the CDR3 reads TGTGCCACCAGCAGATTTAGCGGGAACTCCTACAATGAGCAGTTCTTC.

The CDR3 spells CASSSRDGVFYEQYF. The CDR3 DNA reads TGTGCCAGCAGTTCCCGGGACGGGGTTTTTTACGAGCAGTACTTC. The chain uses TRBV6-5 and TRBJ2-5, with D perhaps matching TRBD1 or TRBD2 (5 bases each). The J call is uncertain, as TRBJ2-7 better fits the DNA end. In germline, CDR1 is MNHEY, CDR2 SVGAGI. The CDR3 contains 15 residues.

V usage is TRBV29-1 and J usage is TRBJ2-3, with 16 positions matching TRBD2. Germline V gene lookup returns CDR1 SQVTM and CDR2 ANQGSEA. With V trimmed by 6 bases and J by 0 bases, 6 bases remained unmatched. There are 17 residues in the CDR3. The CDR3 loop is CSVAGTSGRGSTDTQYF. The CDR3 region has the DNA TGCAGCGTGGCCGGGACTAGCGGGAGGGGGAGCACAGATACGCAGTATTTT.

V and J are TRBV19 and TRBJ2-5, with 8 bases lining up with TRBD2. J gave up 1 base and V 11 bases, and 12 bases lay outside the gene matches. Looked up from germline, CDR1 is LNHDA and CDR2 is SQIVND (reference sequence). There are 15 residues in the CDR3. The CDR3 bases are TGTGCCTGCGGTGGGGCTAGCGGGTCCCAAGAGACCCAGTACTTC. Its protein is CACGGASGSQETQYF.

The gene calls are TRBV2 and TRBJ1-2; TRBD1 is a possible D gene (6 bases). Germline V gives CDR1 SNHLY, CDR2 FYNNEI. The CDR3 length is 14 residues. Deletions cut 5 bases from V and 3 bases from J, with 13 bases between. The CDR3 DNA sequence: TGTGCCAGCAGTTACAGGGCATTTCACTATGGCTACACCTTC. It codes for CASSYRAFHYGYTF.

V is TRBV19 and J is TRBJ1-2; 7 bases align to TRBD1. Germline trimming cut 5 bases from V and 8 bases from J; bases unmatched to any gene: 11. The germline CDR1 and CDR2 sequences are LNHDA and SQIVND (reference sequence). The CDR3 loop spans 14 amino acids. The CDR3, as DNA: TGTGCCAGTAGTTCCGCGGGACAGTCCGAAGGCTACACCTTC. Translating gives CASSSAGQSEGYTF.

The V call is TRBV7-9, the J call TRBJ2-1, with no clear D. This CDR3 contains 14 residues. Germline CDR1 and CDR2: SEHNR and FQNEAQ (reference sequence). The germline V and J ends were trimmed by 1 base and 8 bases, with 12 bases remaining between them. CDR3 sequence (DNA): TGTGCCAGCAGCTTAGTTCCTGAGCGACATGAGCAGTTCTTC. Encoded protein: CASSLVPERHEQFF.